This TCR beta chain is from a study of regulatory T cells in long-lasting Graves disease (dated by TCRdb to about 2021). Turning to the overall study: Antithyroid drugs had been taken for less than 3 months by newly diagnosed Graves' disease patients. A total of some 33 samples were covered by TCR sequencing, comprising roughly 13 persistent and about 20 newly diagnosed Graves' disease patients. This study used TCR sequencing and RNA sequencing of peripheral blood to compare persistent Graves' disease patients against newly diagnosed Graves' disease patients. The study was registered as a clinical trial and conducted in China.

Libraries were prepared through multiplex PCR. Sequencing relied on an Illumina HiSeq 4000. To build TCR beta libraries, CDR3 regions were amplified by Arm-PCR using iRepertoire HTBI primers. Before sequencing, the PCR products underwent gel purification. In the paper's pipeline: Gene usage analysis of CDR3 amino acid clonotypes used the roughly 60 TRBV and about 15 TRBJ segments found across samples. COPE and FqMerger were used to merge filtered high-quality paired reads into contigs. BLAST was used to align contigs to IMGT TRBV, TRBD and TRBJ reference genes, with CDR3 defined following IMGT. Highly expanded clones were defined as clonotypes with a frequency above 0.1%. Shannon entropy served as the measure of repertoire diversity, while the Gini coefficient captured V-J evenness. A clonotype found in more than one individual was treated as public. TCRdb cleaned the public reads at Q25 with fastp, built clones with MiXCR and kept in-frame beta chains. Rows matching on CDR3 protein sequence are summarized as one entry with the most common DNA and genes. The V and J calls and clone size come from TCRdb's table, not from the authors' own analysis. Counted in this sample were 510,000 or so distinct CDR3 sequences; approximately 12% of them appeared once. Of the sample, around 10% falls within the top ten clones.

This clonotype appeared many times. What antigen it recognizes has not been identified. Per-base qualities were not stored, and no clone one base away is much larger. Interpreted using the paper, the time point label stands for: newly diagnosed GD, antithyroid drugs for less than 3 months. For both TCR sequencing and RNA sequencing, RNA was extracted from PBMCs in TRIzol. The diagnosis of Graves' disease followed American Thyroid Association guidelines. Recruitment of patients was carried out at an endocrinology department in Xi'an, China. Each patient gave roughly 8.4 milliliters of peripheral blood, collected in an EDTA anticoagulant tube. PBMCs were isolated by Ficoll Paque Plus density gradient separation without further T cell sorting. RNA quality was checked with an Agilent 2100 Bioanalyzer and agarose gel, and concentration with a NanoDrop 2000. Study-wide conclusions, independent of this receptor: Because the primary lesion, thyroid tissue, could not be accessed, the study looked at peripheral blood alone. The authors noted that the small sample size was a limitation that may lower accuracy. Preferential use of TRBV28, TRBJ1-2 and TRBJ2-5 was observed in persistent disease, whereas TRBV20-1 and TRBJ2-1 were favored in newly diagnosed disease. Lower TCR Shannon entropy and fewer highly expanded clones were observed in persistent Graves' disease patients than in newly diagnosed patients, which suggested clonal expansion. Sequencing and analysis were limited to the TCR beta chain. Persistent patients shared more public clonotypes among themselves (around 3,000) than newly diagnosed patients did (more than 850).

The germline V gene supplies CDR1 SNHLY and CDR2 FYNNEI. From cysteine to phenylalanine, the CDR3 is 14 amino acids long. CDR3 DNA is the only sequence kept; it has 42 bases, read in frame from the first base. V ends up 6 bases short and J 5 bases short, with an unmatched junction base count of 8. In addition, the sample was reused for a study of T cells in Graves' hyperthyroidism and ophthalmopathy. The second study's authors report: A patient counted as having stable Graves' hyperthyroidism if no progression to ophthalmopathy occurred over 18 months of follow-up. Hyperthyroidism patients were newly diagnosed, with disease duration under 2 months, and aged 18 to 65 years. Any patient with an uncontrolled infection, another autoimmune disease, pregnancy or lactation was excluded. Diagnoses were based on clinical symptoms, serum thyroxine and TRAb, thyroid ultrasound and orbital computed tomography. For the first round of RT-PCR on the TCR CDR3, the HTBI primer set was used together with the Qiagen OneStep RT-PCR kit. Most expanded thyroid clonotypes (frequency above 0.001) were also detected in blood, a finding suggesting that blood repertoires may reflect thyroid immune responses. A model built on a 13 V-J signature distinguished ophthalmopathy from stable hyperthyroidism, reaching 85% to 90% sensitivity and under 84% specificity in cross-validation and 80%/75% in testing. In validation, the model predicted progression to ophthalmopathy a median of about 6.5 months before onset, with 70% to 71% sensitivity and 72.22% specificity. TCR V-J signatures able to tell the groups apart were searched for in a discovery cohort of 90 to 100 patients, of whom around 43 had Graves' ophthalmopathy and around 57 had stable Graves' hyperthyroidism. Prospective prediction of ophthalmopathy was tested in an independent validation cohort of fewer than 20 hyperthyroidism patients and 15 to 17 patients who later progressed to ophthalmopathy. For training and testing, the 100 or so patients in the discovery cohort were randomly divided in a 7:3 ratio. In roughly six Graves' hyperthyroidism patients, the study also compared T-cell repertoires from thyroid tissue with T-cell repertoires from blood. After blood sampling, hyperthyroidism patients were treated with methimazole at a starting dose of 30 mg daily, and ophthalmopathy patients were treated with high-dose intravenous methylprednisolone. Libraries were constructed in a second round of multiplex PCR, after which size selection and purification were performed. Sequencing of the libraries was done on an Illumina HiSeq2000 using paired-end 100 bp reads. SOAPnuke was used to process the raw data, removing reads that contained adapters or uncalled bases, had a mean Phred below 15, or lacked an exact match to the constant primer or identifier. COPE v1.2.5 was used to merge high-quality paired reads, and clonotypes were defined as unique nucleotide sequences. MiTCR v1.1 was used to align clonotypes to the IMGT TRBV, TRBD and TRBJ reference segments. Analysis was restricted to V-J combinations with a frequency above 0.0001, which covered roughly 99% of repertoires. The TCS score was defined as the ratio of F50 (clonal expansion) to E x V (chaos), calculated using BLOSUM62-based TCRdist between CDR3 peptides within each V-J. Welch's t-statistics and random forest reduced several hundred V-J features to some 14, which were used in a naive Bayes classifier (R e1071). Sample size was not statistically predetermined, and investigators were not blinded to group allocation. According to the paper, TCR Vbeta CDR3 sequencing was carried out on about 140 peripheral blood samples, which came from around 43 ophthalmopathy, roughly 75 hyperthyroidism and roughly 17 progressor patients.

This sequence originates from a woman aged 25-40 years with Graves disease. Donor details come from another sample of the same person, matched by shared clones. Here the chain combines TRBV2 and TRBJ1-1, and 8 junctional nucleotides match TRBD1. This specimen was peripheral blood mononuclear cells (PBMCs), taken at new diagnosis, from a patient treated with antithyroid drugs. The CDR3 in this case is CASSMTGERTEAFF. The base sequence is TGTGCCAGCAGCATGACAGGGGAAAGAACTGAAGCTTTCTTT.